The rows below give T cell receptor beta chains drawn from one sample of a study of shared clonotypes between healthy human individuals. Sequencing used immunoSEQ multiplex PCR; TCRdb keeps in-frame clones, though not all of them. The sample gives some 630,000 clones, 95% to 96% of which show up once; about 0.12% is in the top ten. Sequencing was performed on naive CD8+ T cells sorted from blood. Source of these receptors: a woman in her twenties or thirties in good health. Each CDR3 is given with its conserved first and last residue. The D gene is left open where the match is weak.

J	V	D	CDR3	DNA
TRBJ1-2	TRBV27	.	CASSLTSDGFGYTF	TGTGCCAGCAGTTTAACATCGGATGGTTTTGGCTACACCTTC
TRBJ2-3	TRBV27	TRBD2	CASSFLAGGSTDTQYF	TGTGCCAGCAGTTTTTTAGCGGGAGGGTCCACAGATACGCAGTATTTT
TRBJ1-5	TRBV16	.	CASSLNGGGQPQHF	TGTGCCAGCAGCCTCAACGGGGGGGGACAGCCCCAGCATTTT
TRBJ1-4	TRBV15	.	CATSRAGGEKLFF	TGTGCCACCAGCAGAGCGGGAGGCGAAAAACTGTTTTTT
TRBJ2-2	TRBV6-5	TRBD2	CASSYSTGRATGELFF	TGTGCCAGCAGTTACTCTACCGGGAGGGCCACCGGGGAGCTGTTTTTT
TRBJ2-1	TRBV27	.	CASSYYSGSYNEQFF	TGTGCCAGCAGTTACTACAGCGGCTCCTACAATGAGCAGTTCTTC
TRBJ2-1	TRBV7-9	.	CASSAWADSYNEQFF	TGTGCCAGCAGCGCGTGGGCGGATTCCTACAATGAGCAGTTCTTC
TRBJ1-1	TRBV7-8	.	CASSLVFRGRFRGTEAFF	TGTGCCAGCAGCTTAGTGTTTAGGGGCCGGTTTCGGGGAACTGAAGCTTTCTTT
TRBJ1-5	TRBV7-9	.	CASSLGDQPQHF	TGTGCCAGCAGCTTGGGAGACCAGCCCCAGCATTTT
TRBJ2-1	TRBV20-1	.	CSASGLPLGFF	TGCAGTGCTAGCGGCCTACCCCTGGGGTTCTTC
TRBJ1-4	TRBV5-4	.	CASSLVPTNEKLFF	TGTGCCAGCAGCTTGGTTCCAACTAATGAAAAACTGTTTTTT